This TCR beta chain was sequenced in a study of CD8 T cells in ankylosing spondylitis (TCRdb year 2017). In terms of the full investigation: The study profiled T cell receptor beta repertoires in healthy donors and ankylosing spondylitis patients to find disease-linked TCR variants. The whole study cohort included over a hundred healthy donors and 25 ankylosing spondylitis patients. Peripheral blood was sampled, and synovial fluid was also collected from ankylosing spondylitis patients. Summary of the overall study and its limitations: In peripheral blood, the disease-linked clones were found at relatively low frequencies and had a CD8+ phenotype. The disease-linked clones were reported as significantly enriched in matched synovial fluid samples from ankylosing spondylitis patients. Blood from ankylosing spondylitis patients appeared to be characterized by a TCR beta motif composed of eight highly homologous amino acid variants. Some TCR beta motif variants had previously been reported in synovial fluid and blood of reactive arthritis patients, which suggested common disease-initiation mechanisms.

Sequencing instrument: Illumina HiSeq 2500. Quantitative 5'-RACE with molecular barcodes was used to prepare TCR beta libraries. The paper's data handling went like this. A new computational method, built on a probabilistic model of VDJ rearrangement, was used to identify disease-linked TCR variants. Starting from the raw public reads, TCRdb applied fastp trimming at Q25, assembled clones with MiXCR and retained in-frame beta chains. Rows merge per CDR3 protein into single entries with the most common DNA and genes. Here the V and J calls rest on TCRdb's processing, not on the authors' analysis. Recorded for this sample are some 400,000 distinct CDR3 sequences; 20% to 25% of them occurred a single time. The ten largest clones add up to approximately 16% of the sample. This clonotype was observed a few times. Its antigen is still unknown. Per-base qualities were not stored, and no clone one base away is much larger.

The sequenced material came from blood, either unsorted or a sorted T cell fraction (not recorded which). The clonotype originates from a male donor with ankylosing spondylitis.

In nucleotides, the sequence is TGTGCCAGCAGGACAGGGGGCGGAAATGAAGATACGCAGTATTTT. It translates to CASRTGGGNEDTQYF. The V and J segments used are TRBV28 and TRBJ2-3, and 10 junctional nucleotides match TRBD1. The germline V gene sets CDR1 to MDHEN and CDR2 to SYDVKM. V and J are trimmed by 6 bases and 5 bases, and the gene matches miss 8 bases of the junction. The CDR3, from cysteine to phenylalanine, totals 15 residues. Only the CDR3 DNA is retained, 45 bases long and in frame from the first base.